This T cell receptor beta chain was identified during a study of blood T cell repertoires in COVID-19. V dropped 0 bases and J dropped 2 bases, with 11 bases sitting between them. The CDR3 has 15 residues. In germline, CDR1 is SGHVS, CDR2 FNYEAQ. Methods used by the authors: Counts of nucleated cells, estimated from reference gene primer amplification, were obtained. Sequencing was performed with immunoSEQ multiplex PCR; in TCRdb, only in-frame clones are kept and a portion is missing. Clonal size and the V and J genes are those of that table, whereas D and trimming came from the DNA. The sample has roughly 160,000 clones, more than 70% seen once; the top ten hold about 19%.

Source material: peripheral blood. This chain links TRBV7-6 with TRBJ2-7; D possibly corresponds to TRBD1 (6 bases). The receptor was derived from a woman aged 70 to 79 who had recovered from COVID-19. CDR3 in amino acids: CASSLAGAGPYEQYF. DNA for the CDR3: TGTGCCAGCAGCTTAGCGGGGGCAGGGCCCTACGAGCAGTACTTC.